What follows describes a single T cell receptor (beta chain). This clonotype was seen a few times. Its antigen remains undetermined. Base qualities were left out, and no much larger clone turns up one base away. These data originate in a study of blood T cells in healthy people across ages (dated by TCRdb to 2015 to 2017). Study-wide context: Template switching captured roughly one uniquely barcoded TCR beta cDNA molecule per two T cells in model experiments. Using deep sequencing normalized with unique cDNA molecular identifiers, the study measured how TCR beta repertoire diversity changes with age. The donors were split into four age groups: young (average 16 years), middle-aged (39), aged (around 67) and long-lived (approximately 80). Using the same blood draw, the study looked at two additional independent replicas of 1 million unique cDNA reads for two donors, one aged 18 to 30 and the other aged 80 or older. Summary of the overall study and its limitations: Conclusive comparison of naive and antigen-experienced compartments was prevented by the profiling of bulk unsorted PBMCs. Estimates of total diversity based on one million sequenced T cells were considered lower bounds and underestimates. There was a strong correlation between observed TCR beta diversity and the percentage of naive T cells measured by flow cytometry. As age increased, observed TCR beta diversity per million T cells dropped in a roughly linear way, and a significant reduction was already evident by age around 41. The CMV infection status of donors was not known, potentially confounding age-related changes in expanded clonotypes. Compared with the aged group, the long-lived group had more naive CD4+ T cells, fewer expanded clones and increased TCR diversity, a pattern suggesting age selection.

Per the germline V gene, MDHEN is the CDR1 and SYDVKM is the CDR2. The CDR3 contains 12 residues, cysteine and phenylalanine counted. Only the CDR3 portion is preserved as DNA: 36 bases, with reading frame beginning at the first base. Relative to germline, V is 7 bases shorter and J is 4 bases shorter, with 10 bases between their ends. Receptor amplification or capture employed 5' RACE. The data were produced on an Illumina HiSeq 2500. A second PCR of roughly 7 to 12 cycles was performed with a sample-barcoded 5' primer and a J-beta primer mix. A unique molecular identifier was introduced onto each TCR beta cDNA molecule by a template-switch 5' adaptor carrying 12 random nucleotides. Each sample yielded at least 3 million CDR3-containing paired-end reads. All of the RNA was converted into first-strand cDNA using the Mint cDNA synthesis kit, with a TRBC-specific oligonucleotide serving as the primer. After uracil-DNA glycosylase treatment, a first 18-cycle PCR used universal primers M1SS and BC2_uni_R on all cDNA. In the paper's pipeline: Normalization of each sample was performed by random selection of 1 million high-quality reads, each carrying a distinct molecular identifier. Reads with shared molecular identifiers were discarded instead of being binned into consensus sequences. MiTCR, run with a Q25 quality threshold and the strictest error-elimination algorithm, handled CDR3 identification, clonotype clustering and error correction. A nonparametric unseen species model using Euler transformation provided a lower-bound estimate of total TCR beta diversity. TCRdb trimmed the raw reads at Q25, called clones with MiXCR and kept productive beta chains. Records with the same CDR3 protein are collapsed into one entry carrying the most frequent genes and DNA. TCRdb's processing, not the authors', yielded these V and J calls. The sample table contains about 720,000 distinct CDR3 sequences; only one count was recorded for around a quarter of them. The ten biggest clones cover roughly 3.5% of the sample.

Donors were a few dozen systemically healthy Caucasian individuals from Russia aged 6 to 90 years. Ten milliliters of peripheral blood were drawn from each donor into EDTA-treated Vacutainer tubes. Ficoll-Paque density-gradient centrifugation was used to isolate PBMCs, with at least 7 million per sample. Trizol reagent was used to extract total RNA from the PBMCs, yielding at least 5 micrograms per sample. For every donor, flow cytometry on a PBMC aliquot measured the percentage of naive CD45RAhigh/CD27high T cells. The data also belong to a second study, concerning T cells of mothers and their children. The second paper further reports: The donors were nine systemically healthy Caucasian individuals, made up of three mothers and their six children. cDNA synthesis used all of the extracted RNA, with roughly 1.6 ug of RNA in each 15 ul reaction. In the second PCR, sample barcodes and 2-4 random nucleotides were introduced via the M1S primer. Over 9 million TCR beta CDR3 reads were obtained for each mother, and millions of reads were obtained for each child. In both related and unrelated pairs, thymic selection shapes the output of TCR recombination in a similar way, with inherited differences having only a minor effect. Related mother-child pairs always showed normalized repertoire overlap that was slightly higher than in unrelated mother-child pairs, though the difference was never significant. With a sensitivity of approximately 100 clones per million clonotypes, no persistent microchimeric T cell clones were detected. Deep NGS was used in the study to compare the TCR beta repertoires of mothers and children and to look for features that separate related mother-child pairs from unrelated individuals. On average, the children were approximately 11 +/- 4 years old, while the mothers were approximately 40 +/- 4 years old. Libraries were sequenced on Illumina HiSeq 2000 with 100+100 nt paired-end reads after adapter ligation with NEBNext reagents. Mother and child libraries were prepared a month apart and sequenced in separate runs to prevent cross-contamination. Each donor had between roughly 450,000 and 2,300,000 distinct TCR beta clonotypes identified. Naive TCR beta clonotypes were estimated from low-frequency clonotypes matched to each donor's FACS-determined naive share, without sorting.

Sequencing was done on a sample of blood. The receptor chain draws on TRBV28 and TRBJ1-2, with the D gene call left open. The clonotype was recovered from a boy between 10 and 17 years old in good health. The encoded CDR3 is CASTQEGYGYTF. In nucleotide form, the sequence is TGTGCCAGCACCCAAGAGGGCTATGGCTACACCTTC.